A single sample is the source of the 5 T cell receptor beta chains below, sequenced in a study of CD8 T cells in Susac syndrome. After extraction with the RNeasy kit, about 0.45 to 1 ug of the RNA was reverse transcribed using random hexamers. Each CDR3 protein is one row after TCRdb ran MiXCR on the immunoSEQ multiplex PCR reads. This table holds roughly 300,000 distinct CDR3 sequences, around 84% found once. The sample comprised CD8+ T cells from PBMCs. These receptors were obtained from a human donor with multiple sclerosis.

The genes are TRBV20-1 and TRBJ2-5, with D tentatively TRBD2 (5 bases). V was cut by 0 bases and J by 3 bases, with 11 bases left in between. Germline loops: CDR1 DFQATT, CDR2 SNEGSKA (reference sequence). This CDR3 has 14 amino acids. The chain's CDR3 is CSARDMGSEETQYF. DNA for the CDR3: TGCAGTGCTAGAGATATGGGTAGCGAAGAGACCCAGTACTTC.

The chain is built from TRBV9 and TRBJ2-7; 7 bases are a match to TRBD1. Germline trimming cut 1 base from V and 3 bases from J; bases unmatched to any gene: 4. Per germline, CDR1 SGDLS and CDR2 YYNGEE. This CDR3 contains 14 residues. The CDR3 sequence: CASSVTDRDYEQYF. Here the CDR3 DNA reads TGTGCCAGCAGCGTAACCGACAGGGACTACGAGCAGTACTTC.

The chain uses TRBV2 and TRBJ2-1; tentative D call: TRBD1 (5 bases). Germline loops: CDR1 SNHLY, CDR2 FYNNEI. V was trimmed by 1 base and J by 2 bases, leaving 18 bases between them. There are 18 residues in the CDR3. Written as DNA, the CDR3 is TGTGCCAGCAGTGAAGGCCCCTCTAGGGGTAGGCCCTACAATGAGCAGTTCTTC. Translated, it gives CASSEGPSRGRPYNEQFF.

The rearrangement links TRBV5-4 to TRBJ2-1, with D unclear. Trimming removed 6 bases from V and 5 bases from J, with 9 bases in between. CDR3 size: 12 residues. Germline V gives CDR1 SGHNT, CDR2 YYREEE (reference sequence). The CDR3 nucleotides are TGTGCCAGCACCCCGGACGACAATGAGCAGTTCTTC. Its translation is CASTPDDNEQFF.

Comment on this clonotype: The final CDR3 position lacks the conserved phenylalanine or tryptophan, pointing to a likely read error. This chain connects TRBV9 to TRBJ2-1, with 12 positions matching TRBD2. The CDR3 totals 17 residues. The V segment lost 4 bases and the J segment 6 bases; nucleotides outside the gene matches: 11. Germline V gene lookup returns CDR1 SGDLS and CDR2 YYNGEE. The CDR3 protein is CASSTRLGTSGLNEQFL. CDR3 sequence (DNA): TGTGCCAGCAGCACCCGCCTAGGGACTAGCGGGCTCAATGAGCAGTTCCTC.